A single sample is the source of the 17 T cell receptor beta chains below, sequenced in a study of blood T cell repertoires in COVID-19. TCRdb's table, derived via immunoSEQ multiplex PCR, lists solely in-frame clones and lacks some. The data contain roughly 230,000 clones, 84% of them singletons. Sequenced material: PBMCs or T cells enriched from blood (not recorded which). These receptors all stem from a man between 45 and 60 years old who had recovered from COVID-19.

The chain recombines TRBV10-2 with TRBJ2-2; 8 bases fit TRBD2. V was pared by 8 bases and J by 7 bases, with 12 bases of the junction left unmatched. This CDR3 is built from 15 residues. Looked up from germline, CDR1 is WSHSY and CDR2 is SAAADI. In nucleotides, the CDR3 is TGCGCCAGCTCGGACGGGAGGGCCTATAACGGGGAGCTGTTTTTT. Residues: CASSDGRAYNGELFF.

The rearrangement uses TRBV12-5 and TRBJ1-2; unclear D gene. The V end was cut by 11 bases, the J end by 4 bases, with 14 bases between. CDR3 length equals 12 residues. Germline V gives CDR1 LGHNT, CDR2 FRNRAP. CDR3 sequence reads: CAGGNTIYGYTF. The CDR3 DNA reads TGTGCTGGCGGCAACACAATCTATGGCTACACCTTC.

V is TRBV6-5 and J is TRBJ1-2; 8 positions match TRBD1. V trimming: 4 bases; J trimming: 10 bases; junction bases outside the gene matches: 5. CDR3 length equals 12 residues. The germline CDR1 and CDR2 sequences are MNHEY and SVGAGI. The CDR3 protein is CASSWDRRAYTF. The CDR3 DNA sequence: TGTGCCAGCAGTTGGGACAGGAGGGCCTACACCTTC.

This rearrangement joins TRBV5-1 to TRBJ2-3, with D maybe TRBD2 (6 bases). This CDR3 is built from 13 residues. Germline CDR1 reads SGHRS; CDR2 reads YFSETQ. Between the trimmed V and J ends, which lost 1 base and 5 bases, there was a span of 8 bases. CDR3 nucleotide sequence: TGCGCCAGCAGCTTGCCGGGAGTAGATACGCAGTATTTT. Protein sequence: CASSLPGVDTQYF.

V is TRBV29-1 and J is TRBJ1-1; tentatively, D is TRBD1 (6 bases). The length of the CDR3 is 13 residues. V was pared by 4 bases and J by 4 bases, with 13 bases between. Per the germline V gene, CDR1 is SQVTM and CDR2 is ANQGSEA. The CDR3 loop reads CSVANGGSTEAFF. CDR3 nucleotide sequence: TGCAGCGTTGCAAATGGGGGCTCCACTGAAGCTTTCTTT. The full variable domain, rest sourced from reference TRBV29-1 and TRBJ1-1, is SAVISQKPSRDICQRGTSLTIQCQVDSQVTMMFWYRQQPGQSLTLIATANQGSEATYESGFVIDKFPISRPNLTFSTLTVSNMSPEDSSIYLCSVANGGSTEAFFGQGTRLTVV.

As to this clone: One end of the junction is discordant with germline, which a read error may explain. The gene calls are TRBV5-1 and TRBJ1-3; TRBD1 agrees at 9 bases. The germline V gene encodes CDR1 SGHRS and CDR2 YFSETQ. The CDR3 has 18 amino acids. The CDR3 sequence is CASSRGQGNVFRGDTIYF. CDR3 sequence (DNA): TGCGCCAGCAGCAGGGGACAGGGTAACGTGTTCCGTGGAGACACCATATATTTT.

CDR3 in DNA: TGTGCCAGCAGCTTGGCTAGCGGTCCCAATGAGCAGTTCTTC. This codes for CASSLASGPNEQFF. This chain joins TRBV11-3 and TRBJ2-1, with 7 nucleotides matching TRBD2. Germline CDR1 and CDR2: SGHNT and YENEEA. The CDR3 runs 14 residues. V trimming: 3 bases; J trimming: 6 bases; junction bases outside the gene matches: 5. Combining the CDR3 with reference TRBV11-3 and TRBJ2-1 gives the whole variable domain EAGVVQSPRYKIIEKKQPVAFWCNPISGHNTLYWYLQNLGQGPELLIRYENEEAVDDSQLPKDRFSAERLKGVDSTLKIQPAELGDSAVYLCASSLASGPNEQFFGPGTRLTVL.

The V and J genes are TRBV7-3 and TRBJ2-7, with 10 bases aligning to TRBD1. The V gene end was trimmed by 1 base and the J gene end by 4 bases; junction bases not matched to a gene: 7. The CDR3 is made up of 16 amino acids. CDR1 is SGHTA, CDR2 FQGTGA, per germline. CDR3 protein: CASSLISGQGVYEQYF. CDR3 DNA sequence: TGTGCCAGCAGCTTAATTTCCGGACAGGGGGTTTACGAGCAGTACTTC.

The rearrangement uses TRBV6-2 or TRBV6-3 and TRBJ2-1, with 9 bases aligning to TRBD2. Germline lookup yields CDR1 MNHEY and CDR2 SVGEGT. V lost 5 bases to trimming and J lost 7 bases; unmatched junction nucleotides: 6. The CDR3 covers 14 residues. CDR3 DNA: TGTGCCAGCAGTGTAGCGGGAGTCGGGAATGAGCAGTTCTTC. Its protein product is CASSVAGVGNEQFF.

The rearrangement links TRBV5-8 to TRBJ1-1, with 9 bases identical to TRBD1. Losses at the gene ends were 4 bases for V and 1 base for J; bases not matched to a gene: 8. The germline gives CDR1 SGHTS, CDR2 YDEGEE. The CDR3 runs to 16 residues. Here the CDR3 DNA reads TGTGCCAGCAGCCCACTAACGGGACAGGGGAACACTGAAGCTTTCTTT. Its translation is CASSPLTGQGNTEAFF.

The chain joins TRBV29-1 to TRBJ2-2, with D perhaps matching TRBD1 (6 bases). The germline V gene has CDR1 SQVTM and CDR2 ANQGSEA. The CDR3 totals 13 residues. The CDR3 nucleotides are TGCTGCTGGGGGCATAAAGGGACCGGGGAGCTGTTTTTT. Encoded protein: CCWGHKGTGELFF.

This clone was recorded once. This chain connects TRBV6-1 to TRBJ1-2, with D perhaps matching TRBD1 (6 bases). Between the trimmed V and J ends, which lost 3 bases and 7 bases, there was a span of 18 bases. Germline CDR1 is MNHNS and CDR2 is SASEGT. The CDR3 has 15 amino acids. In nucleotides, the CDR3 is TGTGCCAGCAGTGACCGGGGGGGCGCGGTACGTGGCTACACCTTC. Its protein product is CASSDRGGAVRGYTF.

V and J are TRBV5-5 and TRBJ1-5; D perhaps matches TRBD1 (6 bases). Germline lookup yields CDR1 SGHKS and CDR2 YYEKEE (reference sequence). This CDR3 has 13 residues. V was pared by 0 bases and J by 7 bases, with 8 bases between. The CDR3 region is CASSLDREQPQHF. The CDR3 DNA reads TGTGCCAGCAGCTTGGACAGGGAGCAGCCCCAGCATTTT.

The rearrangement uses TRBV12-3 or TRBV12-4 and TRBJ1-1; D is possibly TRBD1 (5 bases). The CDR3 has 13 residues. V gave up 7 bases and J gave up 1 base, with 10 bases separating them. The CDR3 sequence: CASTKTENTEAFF. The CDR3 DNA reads TGTGCCAGCACCAAGACAGAGAACACTGAAGCTTTCTTT.

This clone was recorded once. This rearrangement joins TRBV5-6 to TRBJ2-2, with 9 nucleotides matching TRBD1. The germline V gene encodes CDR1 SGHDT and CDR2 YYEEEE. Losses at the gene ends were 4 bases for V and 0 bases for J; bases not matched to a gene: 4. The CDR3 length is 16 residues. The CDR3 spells CASSTRQGANTGELFF. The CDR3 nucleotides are TGTGCCAGCAGCACCCGACAGGGGGCGAACACCGGGGAGCTGTTTTTT.

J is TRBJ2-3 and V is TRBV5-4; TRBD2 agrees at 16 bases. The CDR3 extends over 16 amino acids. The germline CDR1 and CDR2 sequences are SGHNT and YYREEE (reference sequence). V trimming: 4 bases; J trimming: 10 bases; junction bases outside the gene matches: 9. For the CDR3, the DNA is TGTGCCAGCAGCCTGGGGACTAGCGGGGGGGCTGTGGCGCAGTATTTT. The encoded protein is CASSLGTSGGAVAQYF.

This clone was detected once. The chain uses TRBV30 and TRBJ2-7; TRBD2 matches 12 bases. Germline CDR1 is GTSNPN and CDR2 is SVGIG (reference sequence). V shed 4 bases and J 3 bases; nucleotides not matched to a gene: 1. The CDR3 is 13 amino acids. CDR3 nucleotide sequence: TGTGCCTGGAAACTAGCGGGGGGCTACGAGCAGTACTTC. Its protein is CAWKLAGGYEQYF.